A selection of T cell receptor beta chains follows, all from one sample in a study of blood T cell repertoires in COVID-19. Method: immunoSEQ multiplex PCR; TCRdb's copy keeps in-frame clones and lacks some. The sample records 200,000 to 250,000 clones, just over 85% being singletons. The sequenced sample was PBMCs or T cells enriched from blood (not recorded which). Receptors were obtained from a woman in her 50s with acute COVID-19. Both conserved end residues are part of each CDR3. D genes are given only for firm matches. Some rows mark clone size as missing; the rest say once, few, many or name a class of expanded clone.

TRBJ2-3	TRBD1	once	TRBV28	CASRSGTGVTDTQYF	TGTGCCAGCAGGTCCGGGACAGGGGTAACAGATACGCAGTATTTT
TRBJ1-5	.	.	TRBV28	CASSFIRGSNQPQHF	TGTGCCAGCAGCTTTATAAGGGGGAGCAATCAGCCCCAGCATTTT
TRBJ2-7	TRBD1	few	TRBV6-4	CASSDHDRVGHF	TGTGCCAGCAGTGACCACGACAGGGTCGGGCACTTC
TRBJ2-1	TRBD2	.	TRBV7-3	CASSPFGALAGAGSYNEQFF	TGTGCCAGCAGTCCCTTTGGGGCCCTAGCGGGAGCGGGCTCCTACAATGAGCAGTTCTTC
TRBJ1-1	TRBD1	.	TRBV19	CASKGQSMNTEAFF	TGTGCCAGTAAGGGACAGTCCATGAACACTGAAGCTTTCTTT
TRBJ1-2	TRBD1	.	TRBV2	CASREQGAYGYTF	TGTGCCAGCAGGGAACAGGGGGCTTATGGCTACACCTTC
TRBJ2-1	TRBD2	.	TRBV28	CATGSGGSGRADEQFF	TGTGCCACCGGCAGTGGTGGGAGCGGGAGAGCAGATGAGCAGTTCTTC
TRBJ2-5	.	.	TRBV7-3	CASSWGLQETQYF	TGTGCCAGCAGCTGGGGACTCCAAGAGACCCAGTACTTC
TRBJ2-1	.	.	TRBV11-2	CASSPVLNEQFF	TGTGCCAGCAGCCCGGTACTCAATGAGCAGTTCTTC
TRBJ2-7	TRBD1	.	TRBV3-1/TRBV3-2	CASSPRQGVYEQYF	TGTGCCAGCAGCCCTAGACAGGGGGTATACGAGCAGTACTTC
TRBJ2-2	.	.	TRBV18	CASSPSVVTNTGELFF	TGTGCCAGCTCACCTTCAGTGGTTACGAACACCGGGGAGCTGTTTTTT
TRBJ1-2	TRBD1	.	TRBV5-5	CASSSRRTGLVGYTF	TGTGCCAGCAGCTCAAGAAGGACAGGTTTGGTTGGCTACACCTTC
TRBJ1-1	.	few	TRBV6-5	CASREGRWSFF	TGTGCCAGCAGGGAGGGTCGGTGGAGTTTCTTT
TRBJ1-2	TRBD1	.	TRBV7-2	CASSLAPGQGTYGYTF	TGTGCCAGCAGTTTGGCCCCGGGACAGGGGACCTATGGCTACACCTTC
TRBJ2-7	.	.	TRBV6-2/TRBV6-3	CASSYLKTVEQYF	TGTGCCAGCAGTTACCTTAAGACAGTCGAGCAGTACTTC
TRBJ1-6	TRBD1	once	TRBV18	CASSPQRDRGSYNSPLHF	TGTGCCAGCTCACCCCAACGGGACAGGGGCTCCTATAATTCACCCCTCCACTTT
TRBJ2-7	TRBD2	.	TRBV18	CASSPRTSGSYEQYF	TGTGCCAGCTCACCAAGGACTAGCGGGAGCTACGAGCAGTACTTC
TRBJ1-2	.	.	TRBV28	CASSSGRRTVLRYGYTF	TGTGCCAGCAGCTCCGGCCGGCGGACAGTCCTACGGTATGGCTACACCTTC
TRBJ2-2	TRBD2	.	TRBV3-1/TRBV3-2	CASRPWLAANTGELFF	TGTGCCAGCAGGCCCTGGCTAGCGGCGAACACCGGGGAGCTGTTTTTT
TRBJ2-7	TRBD1	.	TRBV5-1	CASSLYGTDPYEQYF	TGCGCCAGCAGCTTGTATGGGACAGACCCCTACGAGCAGTACTTC
TRBJ1-6	TRBD1	.	TRBV19	CASSIMAQGHSPLHF	TGTGCCAGTAGTATAATGGCACAGGGGCATTCACCCCTCCACTTT
TRBJ1-5	TRBD1	.	TRBV27	CASSPRQGAGNQPQHF	TGTGCCAGCAGTCCTCGACAGGGGGCAGGGAATCAGCCCCAGCATTTT
TRBJ1-1	TRBD1	.	TRBV29-1	CSVEARDRNTEAFF	TGCAGCGTTGAGGCCCGGGACAGGAACACTGAAGCTTTCTTT
TRBJ2-7	.	.	TRBV5-1	CASSSPPVSYEQYF	TGCGCCAGCAGCTCCCCCCCGGTCTCCTACGAGCAGTACTTC
TRBJ2-6	.	.	TRBV3-1/TRBV3-2	CASSSGQKVSGANVLTF	TGTGCCAGCAGCTCCGGACAGAAGGTATCTGGGGCCAACGTCCTGACTTTC
TRBJ1-3	.	once	TRBV7-9	CASSLGPHSGNTIYF	TGTGCCAGCAGCTTGGGCCCGCACTCTGGAAACACCATATATTTT
TRBJ1-4	.	.	TRBV4-1	CASSQNPGEEKLFF	TGCGCCAGCAGCCAGAACCCCGGGGAAGAAAAACTGTTTTTT
TRBJ1-6	.	.	TRBV19	CASTAGVNSPLHF	TGTGCCAGTACGGCAGGGGTCAATTCACCCCTCCACTTT
TRBJ2-1	TRBD2	.	TRBV4-2	CASSQDLGTRAYNEQFF	TGTGCCAGCAGCCAAGACCTCGGGACTAGAGCCTACAATGAGCAGTTCTTC
TRBJ2-5	TRBD1	.	TRBV7-3	CASSETGTVGETQYF	TGTGCCAGCAGCGAAACCGGGACAGTGGGAGAGACCCAGTACTTC
TRBJ2-1	TRBD2	.	TRBV4-2	CASSLKPQLAGYNEQFF	TGTGCCAGCAGCCTAAAACCCCAACTAGCGGGGTACAATGAGCAGTTCTTC
TRBJ2-7	TRBD2	.	TRBV7-9	CASSLSLAGEQYF	TGTGCCAGCAGCTTAAGCCTAGCGGGCGAGCAGTACTTC
TRBJ1-3	.	.	TRBV5-8	CASSLVLVNTIYF	TGTGCCAGCAGCTTGGTTCTCGTAAACACCATATATTTT
TRBJ1-5	.	.	TRBV27	CASSPRRVNQPQHF	TGTGCCAGCAGTCCCCGGAGGGTAAATCAGCCCCAGCATTTT
TRBJ2-3	.	once	TRBV21-1	CASSAGTSGRPSTDTQYF	TGTGCCAGCAGCGCAGGGACTAGCGGGAGGCCTAGCACAGATACGCAGTATTTT
TRBJ1-5	TRBD1	.	TRBV13	CASSSQGNQPQHF	TGTGCCAGCAGCTCACAGGGGAATCAGCCCCAGCATTTT
TRBJ2-1	TRBD2	.	TRBV9	CASSQTSGMFDEQFF	TGTGCCAGCAGCCAAACTAGCGGGATGTTCGATGAGCAGTTCTTC
TRBJ2-2	.	once	TRBV9	CASSVEGDTGELFF	TGTGCCAGCAGCGTAGAGGGAGACACCGGGGAGCTGTTTTTT
TRBJ1-2	TRBD1	.	TRBV30	CAWTGQLYGYTF	TGTGCCTGGACGGGACAGCTCTATGGCTACACCTTC
TRBJ2-1	.	.	TRBV27	CASKPVVLRGNEQFF	TGTGCCAGCAAACCAGTGGTCCTAAGAGGCAATGAGCAGTTCTTC
TRBJ2-2	TRBD1	.	TRBV6-5	CASSRDRNTGELFF	TGTGCCAGCAGTCGGGACAGGAACACCGGGGAGCTGTTTTTT
TRBJ2-1	TRBD2	.	TRBV9	CASSDRGGRAANEQFF	TGTGCCAGCAGCGACCGGGGCGGGAGGGCCGCCAATGAGCAGTTCTTC
TRBJ1-1	.	.	TRBV28	CASTDDLGGDTEAFF	TGTGCCAGCACTGACGATTTGGGAGGGGACACTGAAGCTTTCTTT
TRBJ1-5	TRBD1	.	TRBV4-1	CASSQGDRGTQPQHF	TGCGCCAGCAGCCAAGGGGACAGGGGGACTCAGCCCCAGCATTTT
TRBJ2-3	TRBD1	.	TRBV7-2	CASSQRVGTGYSSTDTQYF	TGTGCCAGCAGCCAGAGGGTAGGGACAGGGTATTCTAGCACAGATACGCAGTATTTT
TRBJ1-5	.	once	TRBV19	CAIAQGAYQPQHF	TGTGCAATTGCCCAGGGCGCTTATCAGCCCCAGCATTTT
TRBJ2-7	TRBD2	once	TRBV7-8	CASSGATSGKFYEQYF	TGTGCCAGCAGCGGCGCGACTAGCGGGAAGTTCTACGAGCAGTACTTC
TRBJ2-2	.	.	TRBV27	CASSLWGEPGELFF	TGTGCCAGCAGTTTATGGGGGGAACCCGGGGAGCTGTTTTTT
TRBJ1-2	.	once	TRBV7-2	CASSLYGGDYGYTF	TGTGCCAGCAGCTTATACGGGGGGGACTATGGCTACACCTTC
TRBJ2-5	.	.	TRBV7-9	CASSLWAIETQYF	TGTGCCAGCAGCTTATGGGCGATCGAGACCCAGTACTTC
TRBJ2-3	TRBD2	.	TRBV7-2	CASSLHLAGVVDTQYF	TGTGCCAGCAGCCTCCATCTAGCGGGAGTGGTTGATACGCAGTATTTT
TRBJ1-2	.	.	TRBV7-2	CASSSDSLRHGYTF	TGTGCCAGCAGCTCGGACTCCCTTAGACATGGCTACACCTTC